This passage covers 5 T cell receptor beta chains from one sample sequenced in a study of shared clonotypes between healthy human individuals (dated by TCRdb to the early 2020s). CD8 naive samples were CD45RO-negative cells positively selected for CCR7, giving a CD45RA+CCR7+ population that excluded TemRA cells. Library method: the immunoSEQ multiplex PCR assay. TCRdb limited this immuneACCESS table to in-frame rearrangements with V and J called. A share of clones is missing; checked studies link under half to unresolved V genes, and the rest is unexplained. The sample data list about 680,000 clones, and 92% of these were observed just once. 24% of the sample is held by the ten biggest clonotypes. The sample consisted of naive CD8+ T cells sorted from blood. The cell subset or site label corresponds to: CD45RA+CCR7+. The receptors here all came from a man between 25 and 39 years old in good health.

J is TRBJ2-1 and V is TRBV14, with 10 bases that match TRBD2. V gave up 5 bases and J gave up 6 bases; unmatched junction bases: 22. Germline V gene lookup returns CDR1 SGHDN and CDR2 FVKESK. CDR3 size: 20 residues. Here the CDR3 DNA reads TGTGCCAGCAGCTCCGTTTGGGCTAGCGGGAGTGGCCCCGCTGGCAATGAGCAGTTCTTC. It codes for CASSSVWASGSGPAGNEQFF.

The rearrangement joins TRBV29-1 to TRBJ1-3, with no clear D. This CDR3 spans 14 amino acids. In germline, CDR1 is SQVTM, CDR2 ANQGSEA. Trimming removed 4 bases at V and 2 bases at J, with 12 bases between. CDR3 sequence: CSVGMAGTGNTIYF. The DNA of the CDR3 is TGCAGCGTTGGTATGGCGGGGACTGGAAACACCATATATTTT.

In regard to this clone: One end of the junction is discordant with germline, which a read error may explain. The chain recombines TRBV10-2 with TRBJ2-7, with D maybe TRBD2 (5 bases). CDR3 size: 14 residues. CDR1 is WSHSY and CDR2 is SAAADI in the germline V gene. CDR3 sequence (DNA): TGCGCCAGCATCCCGACGGTGGAGGCCTACGGGCAGTACTTC. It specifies CASIPTVEAYGQYF.

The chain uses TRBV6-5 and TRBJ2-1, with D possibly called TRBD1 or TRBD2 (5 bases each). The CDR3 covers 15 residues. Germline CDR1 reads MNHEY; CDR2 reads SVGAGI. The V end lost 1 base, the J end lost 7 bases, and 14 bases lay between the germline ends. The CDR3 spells CASSYLGTKGNEQFF. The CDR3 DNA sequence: TGTGCCAGCAGTTACTTGGGGACCAAAGGAAATGAGCAGTTCTTC.

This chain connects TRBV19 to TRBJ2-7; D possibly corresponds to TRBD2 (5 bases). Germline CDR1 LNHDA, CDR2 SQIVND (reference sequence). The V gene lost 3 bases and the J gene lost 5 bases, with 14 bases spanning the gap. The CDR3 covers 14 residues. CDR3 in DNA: TGTGCCAGTAGTATGGTATTTCGGGATAACGAGCAGTACTTC. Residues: CASSMVFRDNEQYF.